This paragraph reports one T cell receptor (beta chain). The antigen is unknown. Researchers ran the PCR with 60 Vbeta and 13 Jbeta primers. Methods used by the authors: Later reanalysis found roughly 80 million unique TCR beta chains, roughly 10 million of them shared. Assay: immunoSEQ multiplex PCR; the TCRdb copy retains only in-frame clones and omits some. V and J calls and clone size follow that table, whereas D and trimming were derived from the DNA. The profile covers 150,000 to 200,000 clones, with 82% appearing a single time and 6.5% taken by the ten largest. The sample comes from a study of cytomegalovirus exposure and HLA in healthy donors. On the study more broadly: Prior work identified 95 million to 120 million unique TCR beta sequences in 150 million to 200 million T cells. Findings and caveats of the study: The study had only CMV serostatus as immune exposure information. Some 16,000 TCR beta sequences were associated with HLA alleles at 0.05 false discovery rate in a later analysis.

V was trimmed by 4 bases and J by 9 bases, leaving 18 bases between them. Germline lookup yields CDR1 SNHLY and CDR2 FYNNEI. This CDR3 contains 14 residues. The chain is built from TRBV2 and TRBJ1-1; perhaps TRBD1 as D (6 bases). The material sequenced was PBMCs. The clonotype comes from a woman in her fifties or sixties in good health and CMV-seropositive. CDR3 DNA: TGTGCCAGCAGTGGTCGAGGGGGACCTTCTCAAGCTTTCTTT. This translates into CASSGRGGPSQAFF.